This TCR beta chain emerged from a study of cytomegalovirus exposure and HLA in healthy donors. Study-level results: The CMV antigen specificity of a few CMV-associated chains was confirmed through in vitro analysis. First-cohort TCR clusters tended to co-occur in the 90 to 150 validation repertoires, a later analysis found.

Clones were sequenced by immunoSEQ multiplex PCR, and TCRdb holds only the in-frame ones, with some missing. The sample lists about 130,000 clones, nearly 90% seen once, with around 3.4% in the top ten. A remark on this clone: Its target is not known.

The source is a man aged 25-45 years in good health and CMV-seronegative. Specimen: PBMCs.

The CDR3 bases are TGCGCCAGCAGCGCGGACAGGGGCGGAGAAAAACTGTTTTTT. Protein sequence: CASSADRGGEKLFF. The chain employs TRBV5-1 and TRBJ1-4, with 9 bases identical to TRBD1. Germline V CDR1 and CDR2: SGHRS, YFSETQ. This CDR3 has 14 amino acids. J was trimmed by 8 bases and V by 4 bases; bases with no gene match: 6.